The rows below give T cell receptor beta chains drawn from one sample of a study of technical replicates of blood from several donors. Produced via immunoSEQ multiplex PCR; TCRdb's table is partial and in-frame only. The sample has 60,000 to 90,000 clones, roughly 94% seen once; the top ten hold about 0.25%. Sequenced sample: T cells isolated from PBMCs. The receptors derive from a human donor in good health. CDR3s include the opening cysteine and the closing phenylalanine or tryptophan. A D gene is named only where the DNA matches it firmly. Part of the rows lack a size; the others show once, few, many or a class for expanded clones.

D | length | J | size | V | DNA | CDR3
TRBD1 | 14 | TRBJ1-6 | . | TRBV6-1 | TGTGCCAGCAGTGAAGTAGGGACAGCCAGGCCCCTCCACTTT | CASSEVGTARPLHF
TRBD2 | 16 | TRBJ2-1 | . | TRBV27 | TGTGCCAGCAGTTTACGGGGTGTCGGACTAGTCCATGAGCAGTTCTTC | CASSLRGVGLVHEQFF
TRBD2 | 17 | TRBJ2-5 | . | TRBV12-5 | TGTGCTAGTGGTTTGGTACTTGGCGGGGGGGCCAAGGAGACCCAGTACTTC | CASGLVLGGGAKETQYF
TRBD1 | 15 | TRBJ1-1 | once | TRBV29-1 | TGCAGCGTTGCCGCCGGGACAGTGGTAGGCACTGAAGCTTTCTTT | CSVAAGTVVGTEAFF
. | 14 | TRBJ1-2 | . | TRBV21-1 | TGTGCCAGAATCATACAAGGGAGGGGTCGCGGCTACACCTTC | CARIIQGRGRGYTF
. | 13 | TRBJ2-2 | . | TRBV6-4 | TGTGCCAGCCTGGACAGGAACACCGGGGAGCTGTTTTTT | CASLDRNTGELFF
TRBD2 | 15 | TRBJ2-1 | . | TRBV5-1 | TGCGCCAGCAGCTTGGGCGAAAGACTAGCGGGAGGGCAGTTCTTC | CASSLGERLAGGQFF
. | 14 | TRBJ1-3 | . | TRBV7-9 | TGTGCCAGCAGCTCCCAGGGGTATCGAAACACCATATATTTT | CASSSQGYRNTIYF
TRBD1 | 15 | TRBJ1-4 | . | TRBV11-1 | TGTGCCAGCAGGAAGGGACAGGGCGATAATGAAAAACTGTTTTTT | CASRKGQGDNEKLFF
. | 14 | TRBJ1-5 | . | TRBV19 | TGTGCCAGTAGGTTTCAGGACAGAAGTCAGCCCCAGCATTTT | CASRFQDRSQPQHF
. | 11 | TRBJ2-1 | . | TRBV2 | TGTGCCAGCAGTGAAGCCGCGGAGCAGTTCTTC | CASSEAAEQFF
. | 15 | TRBJ2-7 | . | TRBV7-6 | TGTGCCAGCAGCCGACGACAGGACTCTTCCTACGAGCAGTACTTC | CASSRRQDSSYEQYF
. | 15 | TRBJ1-4 | . | TRBV11-2 | TGTGCCAGCAGCTTAACCCGGGTTTTTAATGAAAAACTGTTTTTT | CASSLTRVFNEKLFF
. | 12 | TRBJ1-2 | . | TRBV29-1 | TGCAGCGTCGGGGAATACGCAGCTGGCTACACCTTC | CSVGEYAAGYTF
. | 16 | TRBJ2-2 | . | TRBV11-2 | TGTGCCAGCAGCTTATTCCCGGACTCTTACACCGGGGAGCTGTTTTTT | CASSLFPDSYTGELFF
TRBD1 | 14 | TRBJ1-4 | . | TRBV5-8 | TGTGCCAGCAGCTTACAGGGGGGGAGTGAAAAACTGTTTTTT | CASSLQGGSEKLFF
TRBD2 | 17 | TRBJ2-2 | once | TRBV18 | TGTGCCAGCTCACCACCACTAGCGGGAGGAAGGACCGGGGAGCTGTTTTTT | CASSPPLAGGRTGELFF
TRBD1 | 14 | TRBJ1-1 | . | TRBV11-2 | TGTGCCAGCAGCTTCATACAGGGGGACGGTGAAGCTTTCTTT | CASSFIQGDGEAFF
TRBD2 | 16 | TRBJ2-3 | . | TRBV5-1 | TGCGCCAGCAGCTTGTCTAGCGGGGGGGCCATAGATACGCAGTATTTT | CASSLSSGGAIDTQYF
. | 15 | TRBJ2-1 | . | TRBV6-5 | TGTGCCAGCAGTTTATTGGCGGAGCAATACAATGAGCAGTTCTTC | CASSLLAEQYNEQFF
. | 15 | TRBJ2-3 | . | TRBV2 | TGTGCCAGCAGTGAAACAGGCATCGACACAGATACGCAGTATTTT | CASSETGIDTDTQYF
. | 15 | TRBJ1-5 | . | TRBV6-5 | TGTGCCAGCAAGCCCTCATGGTCCTCCAATCAGCCCCAGCATTTT | CASKPSWSSNQPQHF
. | 15 | TRBJ1-1 | . | TRBV28 | TGTGCCAGCACCAATGGGGGGGTTTCATTCTCTGAAGCTTTCTTT | CASTNGGVSFSEAFF
. | 12 | TRBJ1-1 | . | TRBV7-9 | TGTGCCAGCAGCTCCCGCGGGATTGAAGCTTTCTTT | CASSSRGIEAFF
. | 17 | TRBJ1-2 | . | TRBV19 | TGTGCCAGTAGTCCAGGGGCACTATCATATGGAACAGATGGCTACACCTTC | CASSPGALSYGTDGYTF
. | 13 | TRBJ1-1 | . | TRBV6-1 | TGTGCCAGCAGTGTATATTCGAACACTGAAGCTTTCTTT | CASSVYSNTEAFF
. | 15 | TRBJ2-3 | . | TRBV4-2 | TGTGCCAGCAGCGAGGTGGGGGGAAGTAGAGATACGCAGTATTTT | CASSEVGGSRDTQYF
TRBD1 | 14 | TRBJ2-7 | . | TRBV29-1 | TGCAGCGTTGAGGTGTTTGACAGGGGCTACGAGCAGTACTTC | CSVEVFDRGYEQYF
TRBD1 | 15 | TRBJ1-1 | . | TRBV18 | TGTGCCAGCTCATCATCGCGACAGGGGAAAACTGAAGCTTTCTTT | CASSSSRQGKTEAFF
TRBD2 | 15 | TRBJ2-5 | . | TRBV6-1 | TGTGCCAGCAGTGCACCACTAGCGGACCAAGAGACCCAGTACTTC | CASSAPLADQETQYF
. | 14 | TRBJ2-2 | . | TRBV6-4 | TGTGCCAGCAGCGAACGCATAGCGTCCGGGGAGCTGTTTTTT | CASSERIASGELFF
TRBD1 | 11 | TRBJ1-6 | few | TRBV11-1 | TGTGCCAGCAGCCTGGACAGGGAAATCCACTTT | CASSLDREIHF
. | 13 | TRBJ1-1 | . | TRBV7-2 | TGTGCCAGCAGCTCCGACAGGAACACTGAAGCTTTCTTT | CASSSDRNTEAFF
. | 16 | TRBJ1-1 | . | TRBV6-6 | TGTGCCAGCAGGTGGAAGTTGGAGGGTCGGAACACTGAAGCTTTCTTT | CASRWKLEGRNTEAFF
TRBD1 | 18 | TRBJ1-2 | . | TRBV18 | TGTGCCAGCTCACCGCCTCTAAGGACAGGGGGCGCGGAAGGCGGCTACACCTTC | CASSPPLRTGGAEGGYTF
TRBD1 | 14 | TRBJ2-7 | . | TRBV29-1 | TGCAGCGCTACGACGGACAGGAGCTCCTACGAGCAGTACTTC | CSATTDRSSYEQYF
TRBD2 | 16 | TRBJ2-1 | . | TRBV5-4 | TGTGCCAGCAGCCATGGCGGGGGGGCCTCCTACAATGAGCAGTTCTTC | CASSHGGGASYNEQFF
TRBD2 | 16 | TRBJ2-7 | . | TRBV28 | TGTGCCAGCAGCCCAGGAAGCGGGAGGGTAAGAGGCGAGCAGTACTTC | CASSPGSGRVRGEQYF
TRBD1 | 16 | TRBJ2-7 | . | TRBV6-5 | TGTGCCAGCAGTTACTCCGGGACAGGGGGACTCTACGAGCAGTACTTC | CASSYSGTGGLYEQYF
. | 11 | TRBJ1-2 | once | TRBV20-1 | TGCAGTGCTACTGGCTTGTATGGCTACACCTTC | CSATGLYGYTF
. | 13 | TRBJ1-2 | . | TRBV7-9 | TGTGCCAGCAGCCCGACTCGGGTTTATGGCTACACCTTC | CASSPTRVYGYTF
TRBD2 | 15 | TRBJ2-1 | . | TRBV28 | TGTGCCAGCAGAGGACTAGCGGGTTCCTACAATGAGCAGTTCTTC | CASRGLAGSYNEQFF
. | 12 | TRBJ1-2 | . | TRBV5-5 | TGTGCCAGCAGCTTGGAGCCCCCTGGCTACACCTTC | CASSLEPPGYTF
. | 15 | TRBJ1-1 | . | TRBV4-1 | TGCGCCAGCAGCCAACCTACCCTAGGAAGCACTGAAGCTTTCTTT | CASSQPTLGSTEAFF
. | 16 | TRBJ1-2 | . | TRBV4-1 | TGCGCCAGCAGCCAAGAACCTTCAGACAGGAGCTATGGCTACACCTTC | CASSQEPSDRSYGYTF
. | 16 | TRBJ2-7 | . | TRBV9 | TGTGCCAGCAGCGTAGCCGCAGGGGTAAGCGCCTACGAGCAGTACTTC | CASSVAAGVSAYEQYF
TRBD2 | 16 | TRBJ2-5 | . | TRBV4-1 | TGCGCCAGCAGCCAAGCTCTAGCGGGGGGGCAAGAGACCCAGTACTTC | CASSQALAGGQETQYF
TRBD1 | 17 | TRBJ2-2 | . | TRBV27 | TGTGCCAGCAGTTTATATGGGGGACAGGGAGGGCCCGGGGAGCTGTTTTTT | CASSLYGGQGGPGELFF
TRBD2 | 14 | TRBJ2-1 | . | TRBV6-5 | TGTGCCAGCAGGGGACTAGCGGACTCCAATGAGCAGTTCTTC | CASRGLADSNEQFF
TRBD1 | 16 | TRBJ1-2 | . | TRBV28 | TGTGCCAGCAGTTTAAGCTCCAGGGGGCAGGACTATGGCTACACCTTC | CASSLSSRGQDYGYTF
TRBD1 | 17 | TRBJ2-1 | . | TRBV7-9 | TGTGCCAGCAGGGTCGGGGTCCGGGACAGGGCCTCGGGTGAGCAGTTCTTC | CASRVGVRDRASGEQFF
TRBD2 | 15 | TRBJ2-4 | . | TRBV30 | TGTGCCTGGAGTGTCCAGACCGGGAGGGGAAACATTCAGTACTTC | CAWSVQTGRGNIQYF
. | 16 | TRBJ2-5 | . | TRBV11-2 | TGTGCCAGCAGCTCAACCCTGACCGGGTGGTCGAAGACCCAGTACTTC | CASSSTLTGWSKTQYF
TRBD1 | 13 | TRBJ1-1 | . | TRBV10-1 | TGCGCCAGCAGCCGGACAGGGGCCACTGAAGCTTTCTTT | CASSRTGATEAFF
. | 14 | TRBJ2-5 | . | TRBV6-1 | TGTGCCAGCAGACTCCGGGGGGCCCAAGAGACCCAGTACTTC | CASRLRGAQETQYF
. | 13 | TRBJ2-7 | . | TRBV4-1 | TGCGCCAGCAGCATCAGCGGACCCTACGAGCAGTACTTC | CASSISGPYEQYF